The text below deals with one T cell receptor (beta chain). Its antigen is unidentified. TCRdb's table, derived via immunoSEQ multiplex PCR, lists solely in-frame clones and lacks some. The sample carries about 88,000 clones, 75% to 90% recorded once. These data originate in a study of OX40 agonist ivuxolimab in advanced cancers. Study-wide findings and caveats: Clones of CD4+ and CD8+ blood T cells grew by week 6 at doses of 0.1 to 3.0 mg/kg. Antigens targeted by the expanded peripheral T cells were not determined.

The CDR3 has 14 residues. CDR1 PRHDT and CDR2 FYEKMQ come from the germline V gene (reference sequence). The ends were cut back, 3 bases at V and 2 bases at J, with 10 bases in the middle. This clonotype originated in an adult with an advanced solid tumor such as melanoma, head and neck, liver or kidney cancer. V usage is TRBV13 and J usage is TRBJ1-2; D may be TRBD1 (5 bases). The sequences come from CD4+ or CD8+ T cells sorted from blood, collected in a trial of the OX40 agonist ivuxolimab. The CDR3 sequence is CASSFPQGNYGYTF. The CDR3 DNA sequence: TGTGCCAGCAGCTTCCCGCAGGGAAACTATGGCTACACCTTC.